This record looks at one T cell receptor beta chain sequence and its context. This entry belongs to a study of T-cell reconstitution after alpha-beta-depleted transplantation in children. Germline CDR1 and CDR2: SGHVS and FNYEAQ. The CDR3 consists of 14 residues. V trimming: 5 bases; J trimming: 7 bases; junction bases outside the gene matches: 8. Unique molecular identifiers featured in how the TCRbeta library was prepared. TCRdb passed the PCR reads through MiXCR, listing each CDR3 protein once. This sample has a few hundred thousand distinct CDR3 sequences, with 10% found just once. Specimen: PBMCs from the stem cell graft donor, collected from the stem cell graft. This chain joins TRBV7-6 and TRBJ1-1; 9 bases fit TRBD1. This receptor was taken from a human donor who donated a stem cell graft to a child with acute lymphoblastic leukemia. The CDR3 DNA reads TGTGCCAGCAGCCCCTCACAGGGGGCGGGTGAAGCTTTCTTT. Translated, it gives CASSPSQGAGEAFF.